These 21 T cell receptor beta chains share one sample of origin, sequenced in a study of blood T cell repertoires in COVID-19 (dated by TCRdb to 2018 to 2021). Library preparation was by the immunoSEQ multiplex PCR assay. TCRdb mirrors the immuneACCESS table, restricted to in-frame sequences. Some clones are absent from its copies; in checked studies, under half trace to an unresolved V gene, and the reason for the others is unknown. For this sample the table gives around 310,000 clones, of which approximately 89% were detected only once. The ten largest account for around an eighth of the sample. Sequences were obtained from peripheral blood. The receptors were gathered from a woman in her sixties or seventies with acute or convalescent COVID-19.

The J gene is TRBJ2-1, the V gene TRBV6-5; tentatively, D is TRBD1 (6 bases). Germline V lookup: CDR1 MNHEY, CDR2 SVGAGI. Trimming removed 6 bases from V and 1 base from J, with 13 bases in between. The CDR3 runs to 15 residues. This CDR3 reads CASRATGPSYNEQFF. DNA for the CDR3: TGTGCCAGCAGGGCCACAGGGCCGTCCTACAATGAGCAGTTCTTC.

The chain links TRBV27 to TRBJ1-4; TRBD1 might be the D (6 bases). V lost 4 bases and J 3 bases, leaving 12 bases between the germline ends. There are 15 residues in the CDR3. The germline V gene has CDR1 MNHEY and CDR2 SMNVEV (reference sequence). Here the CDR3 reads CASSSTGRANEKLFF. CDR3 nucleotides: TGTGCCAGCAGTTCCACAGGGCGGGCTAATGAAAAACTGTTTTTT.

The V call is TRBV28, the J call TRBJ1-6; no clear D gene. Trimming stripped 5 bases from V and 5 bases from J, with 16 bases between. This CDR3 contains 16 residues. From germline, CDR1 is MDHEN and CDR2 SYDVKM. The CDR3 region is CASSPRRFPHNSPLHF. CDR3 nucleotide sequence: TGTGCCAGCAGTCCCCGGAGGTTCCCGCATAATTCACCCCTCCACTTT.

The rearrangement uses TRBV7-9 and TRBJ2-5, with D possibly matching TRBD2 (6 bases). Per germline, CDR1 SEHNR and CDR2 FQNEAQ (reference sequence). V was pared by 3 bases and J by 5 bases, with 13 bases between. The CDR3 sequence is 14 residues long. The CDR3 coding sequence is TGTGCCAGCAGCTTTTCGGGAGAAGAGGAGACCCAGTACTTC. Translated, it gives CASSFSGEEETQYF.

This chain connects TRBV28 to TRBJ2-1, with 11 bases fitting TRBD2. Germline loops: CDR1 MDHEN, CDR2 SYDVKM. This CDR3 is built from 16 residues. After removal of 5 bases from V and 9 bases from J, the junction contained 12 bases not matched to a gene. In nucleotides, the CDR3 is TGTGCCAGCAGTCGATTGGCCGGGACTAGCGGCAGTGAGCAGTTCTTC. Translating gives CASSRLAGTSGSEQFF.

The chain carries TRBV27 and TRBJ2-4, with D hard to call. Germline V gives CDR1 MNHEY, CDR2 SMNVEV (reference sequence). The V and J ends lost 5 bases and 0 bases respectively, with 5 bases between them. The CDR3 is 13 residues long. CDR3 in DNA: TGTGCCAGCAGTCCCCTAGCCAAAAACATTCAGTACTTC. The encoded protein is CASSPLAKNIQYF.

Only a few counts were recorded for this clone. CDR3 region: CASSVTVNTEAFF. For the CDR3, the DNA is TGTGCCAGCAGCGTTACAGTGAACACTGAAGCTTTCTTT. The chain uses TRBV9 and TRBJ1-1, with D unclear. The CDR3 spans 13 residues. Per germline, CDR1 SGDLS and CDR2 YYNGEE. V was clipped by 2 bases and J by 0 bases, with 5 bases between them.

This CDR3 reads CAVSNGRVGDTQYF. The CDR3, as DNA: TGTGCCGTATCAAACGGGCGGGTGGGAGATACGCAGTATTTT. The J gene is TRBJ2-3, the V gene TRBV10-3; maybe TRBD2 (5 bases). The CDR3 extends over 14 amino acids. The germline V gene has CDR1 ENHRY and CDR2 SYGVKD. V lost 11 bases and J lost 5, with 20 bases in between.

The chain uses TRBV1 and TRBJ1-1; the table names TRBD1, a call not compared with the DNA. TRBV1 is a listed pseudogene. The CDR3 loop spans 17 amino acids. The CDR3 sequence: CTSRQGSLRTGSTEAFF. The CDR3, as DNA: TGCACCAGCAGACAGGGTTCGTTACGAACGGGGAGCACTGAAGCTTTCTTT.

The CDR3 coding sequence is TGTGCCAGCAGTGAAAGGAAGGAACAGGTAACCTACGAGCAGTACTTC. Translation: CASSERKEQVTYEQYF. The rearrangement uses TRBV6-1 and TRBJ2-7; D may be TRBD1 (5 bases). CDR1 is MNHNS, CDR2 SASEGT, per germline. V was pared by 2 bases and J by 2 bases, with 16 bases between. This CDR3 is built from 16 residues.

The chain joins TRBV6-5 to TRBJ2-2; 7 bases fit TRBD1. Germline V gives CDR1 MNHEY, CDR2 SVGAGI. The CDR3 has 15 residues. V trimming: 6 bases; J trimming: 0 bases; junction bases outside the gene matches: 4. CDR3 in amino acids: CASRPGTANTGELFF. Here the CDR3 DNA reads TGTGCCAGCAGGCCCGGGACAGCGAACACCGGGGAGCTGTTTTTT.

This clone showed up just once. The rearrangement uses TRBV9 and TRBJ2-1, with TRBD2 matching over 8 bases. The CDR3 loop spans 15 amino acids. Germline values: CDR1 SGDLS, CDR2 YYNGEE. Losses at the gene ends were 3 bases for V and 3 bases for J; bases not matched to a gene: 5. CDR3 DNA sequence: TGTGCCAGCAGCGCCCCGGGAGGGTTCTACAATGAGCAGTTCTTC. It is translated as CASSAPGGFYNEQFF. Together with reference TRBV9 and TRBJ2-1, the CDR3 gives the full variable domain: DSGVTQTPKHLITATGQRVTLRCSPRSGDLSVYWYQQSLDQGLQFLIQYYNGEERAKGNILERFSAQQFPDLHSELNLSSLELGDSALYFCASSAPGGFYNEQFFGPGTRLTVL.

The chain joins TRBV7-9 to TRBJ2-7; D not certain. V lost 3 bases and J lost 4, with 10 bases in between. The CDR3 spans 13 residues. The germline V gene encodes CDR1 SEHNR and CDR2 FQNEAQ (reference sequence). The CDR3 here is CASSFKRNYEQYF. In DNA form, the CDR3 reads TGTGCCAGCAGCTTCAAGCGAAATTACGAGCAGTACTTC.

The genes are TRBV28 and TRBJ1-4, with 10 bases that match TRBD1. Losses at the gene ends were 1 base for V and 7 bases for J; bases not matched to a gene: 6. The length of the CDR3 is 16 residues. Germline loops: CDR1 MDHEN, CDR2 SYDVKM. CDR3 coding DNA: TGTGCCAGCAGTTTATTCCCCGGGACAGGGGCTGAAAAACTGTTTTTT. Translated, it gives CASSLFPGTGAEKLFF.

As DNA, the CDR3 is TGTGCCAGCTTCCGTGGACAGGGCAGCGGCTACACCTTC. Its protein product is CASFRGQGSGYTF. The genes are TRBV6-5 and TRBJ1-2, with 8 bases identical to TRBD1. CDR3 size: 13 residues. Germline values: CDR1 MNHEY, CDR2 SVGAGI. J gave up 8 bases and V 8 bases, and 10 bases lay outside the gene matches.

The CDR3 DNA is TGCGCCAGCAGCCTAACAGGGGGCAATCAGCCCCAGCATTTT. This codes for CASSLTGGNQPQHF. The chain combines TRBV5-1 with TRBJ1-5, with 7 bases matching TRBD1. Germline CDR1 is SGHRS and CDR2 is YFSETQ. The CDR3 covers 14 residues. V shed 4 bases, J shed 2 bases, and the junction held 3 bases outside the gene matches.

This chain joins TRBV6-2 or TRBV6-3 and TRBJ1-1; D remains ambiguous. The CDR3 runs to 14 residues. With 3 bases removed from V and 1 base from J, the gap between germline ends came to 9 bases. Germline V gene lookup returns CDR1 MNHEY and CDR2 SVGEGT. The CDR3 DNA is TGTGCCAGCAGTTATGCCGGTAGGAACACTGAAGCTTTCTTT. Translation: CASSYAGRNTEAFF.

This chain links TRBV28 with TRBJ2-7, with TRBD2 matching over 10 bases. With 9 bases clipped from V and 4 bases from J, the junction kept 15 bases outside the gene matches. This CDR3 is 16 amino acids long. Germline-derived CDR1 and CDR2 are MDHEN and SYDVKM. The CDR3 bases are TGTGCCAGTCCGCGGGGCAGGGCTAGCGGGAGTTACGAGCAGTACTTC. It codes for CASPRGRASGSYEQYF.

The chain recombines TRBV7-9 with TRBJ1-5; 10 bases match TRBD1. The trim removed 0 bases at V and 1 base at J, leaving 3 bases unmatched. The CDR3 totals 17 residues. The germline V gene has CDR1 SEHNR and CDR2 FQNEAQ (reference sequence). The DNA for the CDR3 is TGTGCCAGCAGCTTAGCGTTGGGACAGGGGAGCAATCAGCCCCAGCATTTT. Translating gives CASSLALGQGSNQPQHF.

This clone appeared a single time. The chain is built from TRBV6-4 and TRBJ2-1; D perhaps matches TRBD2 (5 bases). Germline V gene data show CDR1 as MRHNA and CDR2 as SNTAGT. Between the trimmed V and J ends, which lost 6 bases and 5 bases, there was a span of 17 bases. The CDR3 length is 15 residues. For the CDR3, the DNA is TGTGCCAGCAGCACTGCGGACCGGGAAGACAATGAGCAGTTCTTC. This translates into CASSTADREDNEQFF.

This clone was seen more than once but under ten times. The CDR3 DNA reads TGTGCCAGCAGTGAACAGGTCCTATTGGGCACTGAAGCTTTCTTT. It yields the protein CASSEQVLLGTEAFF. V gene TRBV6-1 combines with J gene TRBJ1-1; D unclear. Per germline, CDR1 MNHNS and CDR2 SASEGT. V lost 2 bases and J lost 4, with 14 bases in between. The CDR3 sequence is 15 residues long.